A single sample is the source of the 16 T cell receptor beta chains below, sequenced in a study of control samples from healthy donors and cancer patients. Generated by immunoSEQ multiplex PCR, the TCRdb table keeps only in-frame clones and is missing some. Here the sample spans over 30,000 clones, around 87% being singletons. The material sequenced was PBMCs. These receptors came from a woman in her thirties or forties with lung cancer.

The rearrangement links TRBV4-2 to TRBJ2-5; D perhaps matches TRBD1 (5 bases). Germline-derived CDR1 and CDR2 are LGHNA and YNFKEQ. Trimming left V 3 bases short and J 3 bases short, with 17 bases between. The length of the CDR3 is 16 residues. The CDR3 spells CASSHLGESQEETQYF. The CDR3 region has the DNA TGTGCCAGCAGCCACCTAGGGGAATCCCAAGAAGAGACCCAGTACTTC.

V and J are TRBV10-3 and TRBJ1-5; TRBD1 might be the D (6 bases). Germline assignment: CDR1 ENHRY and CDR2 SYGVKD. The CDR3 contains 16 residues. Trimming took off 3 bases at V and 5 bases at J, with 17 bases between the two ends. The CDR3 loop reads CAISEFPGEYDQPQHF. The CDR3 DNA follows: TGTGCCATCAGTGAATTTCCAGGGGAGTATGATCAGCCCCAGCATTTT.

The chain carries TRBV5-5 and TRBJ1-5; D perhaps matches TRBD1 (5 bases). The V end was cut by 6 bases, the J end by 1 base, with 14 bases between. CDR1 is SGHKS and CDR2 is YYEKEE in the germline V gene (reference sequence). The CDR3 extends over 15 amino acids. The CDR3 DNA follows: TGTGCCAGCAACTACTCCGCAGGGAGCAATCAGCCCCAGCATTTT. Translating gives CASNYSAGSNQPQHF. Full variable domain (rest looked up from reference TRBV5-5 and TRBJ1-5): DAGVTQSPTHLIKTRGQQVTLRCSPISGHKSVSWYQQVLGQGPQFIFQYYEKEERGRGNFPDRFSARQFPNYSSELNVNALLLGDSALYLCASNYSAGSNQPQHFGDGTRLSIL.

The chain is built from TRBV5-1 and TRBJ1-2; 11 positions agree with TRBD1. The CDR3 has 15 amino acids. In germline, CDR1 is SGHRS, CDR2 YFSETQ. V shed 0 bases, J shed 6 bases, and the junction held 4 bases outside the gene matches. CDR3 in amino acids: CASSLGTGGSHGYTF. CDR3 nucleotides: TGCGCCAGCAGCTTGGGGACAGGGGGCAGCCATGGCTACACCTTC.

This clone appeared a few times. This sequence joins TRBV29-1 and TRBJ2-7; D possibly corresponds to TRBD1 (6 bases). The CDR3 is 14 residues long. The V end was cut by 5 bases, the J end by 0 bases, with 14 bases between. CDR1 and CDR2 (germline): SQVTM, ANQGSEA. CDR3 bases: TGCAGCGTTCGAAGGACAGACTACTCCTACGAGCAGTACTTC. Protein sequence: CSVRRTDYSYEQYF.

The chain has TRBV27 and TRBJ2-7; 10 nucleotides line up with TRBD1. The CDR3 length is 15 residues. V was pared by 3 bases and J by 5 bases, with 7 bases of the junction left unmatched. CDR1 and CDR2 (germline): MNHEY, SMNVEV (reference sequence). The CDR3 bases are TGTGCCAGCAGTTTGGAGGGACAGGGGTTCCACGAGCAGTACTTC. Translated: CASSLEGQGFHEQYF.

This clone came up once. This chain connects TRBV28 to TRBJ2-1, with D tentatively TRBD1 (5 bases). V lost 1 base and J 7 bases, leaving 14 bases between the germline ends. The CDR3 consists of 15 residues. CDR1 and CDR2 from the germline V gene are MDHEN and SYDVKM. CDR3 sequence reads: CASSLSAGMVNEQFF. The CDR3, as DNA: TGTGCCAGCAGTTTATCCGCAGGGATGGTAAATGAGCAGTTCTTC.

The rearrangement uses TRBV27 and TRBJ2-5, with 9 nucleotides matching TRBD2. In germline, CDR1 is MNHEY, CDR2 SMNVEV (reference sequence). The CDR3 is 14 amino acids. Losses at the gene ends were 5 bases for V and 5 bases for J; bases not matched to a gene: 6. The CDR3 loop reads CASSGVAGAETQYF. CDR3 bases: TGTGCCAGCAGTGGCGTAGCGGGGGCGGAGACCCAGTACTTC.

The chain is built from TRBV15 and TRBJ1-1; D gene uncertain. Germline CDR1 is LNHNV and CDR2 is YYDKDF (reference sequence). V dropped 1 base and J dropped 1 base, with 7 bases sitting between them. The CDR3 has 14 residues. CDR3: CATSRAYENTEAFF. DNA for the CDR3: TGTGCCACCAGCAGAGCCTACGAGAACACTGAAGCTTTCTTT.

J is TRBJ1-2 and V is TRBV11-2; tentatively, D is TRBD1 (6 bases). The germline V gene encodes CDR1 SGHAT and CDR2 FQNNGV. The CDR3 loop spans 14 amino acids. Trimming shortened V by 5 bases and J by 3 bases, and 13 bases separated the two germline ends. The CDR3 nucleotides are TGTGCCAGCAGCCCGGGTCCAGGGGACTATGGCTACACCTTC. The encoded protein is CASSPGPGDYGYTF.

This clone was counted between two and nine times. The rearrangement links TRBV4-1 to TRBJ2-3; D may be TRBD2 (7 bases). CDR3 length: 16 residues. Germline CDR1 is MGHRA and CDR2 is YSYEKL. The V end lost 2 bases, the J end lost 3 bases, and 15 bases lay between the germline ends. The CDR3 loop is CASSQLGGLGTDTQYF. The CDR3 DNA is TGCGCCAGCAGCCAACTGGGGGGGCTGGGTACAGATACGCAGTATTTT.

The rearrangement joins TRBV25-1 to TRBJ2-2; 13 bases fit TRBD2. Germline-derived CDR1 and CDR2 are MGHDK and SYGVNS. The V gene end was trimmed by 6 bases and the J gene end by 5 bases; junction bases not matched to a gene: 9. The CDR3 contains 17 residues. CDR3 nucleotides: TGTGCCAGCAGCGCCGCTACTAGCGGGGGGGCGACCGGGGAGCTGTTTTTT. Amino acids: CASSAATSGGATGELFF.

The gene calls are TRBV3-1 (or the pseudogene TRBV3-2) and TRBJ2-3; 7 bases are shared with TRBD2. Germline CDR1 is LGHDT and CDR2 is YNNKEL (reference sequence). V lost 4 bases, J lost 2 bases, and 6 bases stayed unmatched. The CDR3 spans 15 residues. This chain's CDR3 is CASSPLTSPTDTQYF. CDR3 nucleotide sequence: TGTGCCAGCAGCCCCTTGACTAGCCCCACAGATACGCAGTATTTT.

CDR3 sequence reads: CSARTVGEQYF. The DNA for the CDR3 is TGCAGTGCCCGGACAGTGGGCGAGCAGTACTTC. The chain is built from TRBV20-1 and TRBJ2-7, with D perhaps TRBD1 (6 bases). The CDR3 contains 11 residues. Germline-derived CDR1 and CDR2 are DFQATT and SNEGSKA (reference sequence). V lost 6 bases and J lost 6, with 12 bases in between.

The chain joins TRBV9 to TRBJ2-7, with a possible D match to TRBD2 (6 bases). V was pared by 3 bases and J by 6 bases, with 10 bases between. Germline-derived CDR1 and CDR2 are SGDLS and YYNGEE. The CDR3 totals 12 residues. The CDR3 sequence is CASSAEGGEQYF. The CDR3 nucleotides read TGTGCCAGCAGCGCCGAGGGAGGCGAGCAGTACTTC.

The rearrangement links TRBV5-6 to TRBJ2-3, with 8 bases that match TRBD2. Germline CDR1 reads SGHDT; CDR2 reads YYEEEE. Trimming at V came to 1 base and at J to 2 bases, leaving 3 bases not matched to a gene. The CDR3 is 15 residues long. CDR3: CASSLPGGYTDTQYF. The CDR3 DNA reads TGTGCCAGCAGCTTGCCGGGGGGGTACACAGATACGCAGTATTTT. Filled out from reference TRBV5-6 and TRBJ2-3, the complete variable domain reads DAGVTQSPTHLIKTRGQQVTLRCSPKSGHDTVSWYQQALGQGPQFIFQYYEEEERQRGNFPDRFSGHQFPNYSSELNVNALLLGDSALYLCASSLPGGYTDTQYFGPGTRLTVL.